This record covers a single T cell receptor beta chain. The sample is drawn from a study of blood T cell repertoires in COVID-19. CDR1 is MNHEY, CDR2 SVGEGT, per germline. This CDR3 region has 13 residues. Trimming cost V 4 bases and J 3 bases, with 9 bases left between them. While infection was still active, Seattle patients were enrolled and then followed longitudinally. Libraries were prepared by immunoSEQ multiplex PCR; TCRdb keeps only in-frame clonotypes and omits some of them. The table shows over 200,000 clones, with just over 85% occurring only once. V usage is TRBV6-2 or TRBV6-3 and J usage is TRBJ1-2; TRBD1 is a possible D gene (6 bases). This sequence was found in a middle-aged man with COVID-19, enrolled during active disease. Specimen: peripheral blood. The CDR3: CASSSTGYYGYTF. Here the CDR3 DNA reads TGTGCCAGCAGTTCAACAGGGTACTATGGCTACACCTTC.